The 28 T cell receptor beta chains presented below share a single source sample, sequenced in a study of T-cell reconstitution after alpha-beta-depleted transplantation in children. Unique molecular identifiers were used to barcode this TCRbeta library. Each CDR3 protein gets one entry after TCRdb re-called the PCR reads with MiXCR. Of about 830,000 distinct CDR3 sequences detected, about 16% appear once; the ten largest clones hold 5%. Material: PBMCs, mostly from graft donor cells, obtained 360 days after TCRalphabeta/CD19-depleted stem cell transplant. The receptors stem from a male patient between 5 and 17 years old who had a stem cell transplant for acute lymphoblastic leukemia, so the T cells may come from the graft donor.

The gene calls are TRBV20-1 and TRBJ2-1; 11 bases match TRBD2. The V segment lost 1 base and the J segment 4 bases; nucleotides outside the gene matches: 6. Germline CDR1 is DFQATT and CDR2 is SNEGSKA (reference sequence). The CDR3 is 16 amino acids. The DNA for the CDR3 is TGCAGTGCTAGAGTACCGGGACTAGCGGTTTACAATGAGCAGTTCTTC. This encodes CSARVPGLAVYNEQFF.

This clonotype appeared a few times. The chain links TRBV27 to TRBJ2-5; possible D gene TRBD1, 6 bases. The V and J ends lost 1 base and 5 bases respectively, with 14 bases between them. The germline gives CDR1 MNHEY, CDR2 SMNVEV (reference sequence). This CDR3 is built from 15 residues. The CDR3 is CASSLWGTGSETQYF. The CDR3, as DNA: TGTGCCAGCAGTTTATGGGGTACAGGGAGTGAGACCCAGTACTTC.

This chain uses TRBV27 with TRBJ2-5; 10 positions agree with TRBD2. V dropped 4 bases and J dropped 4; count of bases not matched to a gene: 6. CDR3 length: 15 residues. The germline V gene encodes CDR1 MNHEY and CDR2 SMNVEV (reference sequence). For the CDR3, the DNA is TGTGCCAGCAGTTCTAGCGGGGGTATGAGAGAGACCCAGTACTTC. The encoded protein is CASSSSGGMRETQYF.

This clonotype has at least ten counts. This chain uses TRBV12-3 or TRBV12-4 with TRBJ2-3; 10 nucleotides match TRBD2. V lost 9 bases, J lost 7 bases, and 10 bases stayed unmatched. CDR3 length: 14 amino acids. CDR3 loop: CARGSGRRIYTQYF. The CDR3 nucleotides read TGTGCCAGAGGTAGCGGGAGGCGAATATATACGCAGTATTTT.

The genes are TRBV29-1 and TRBJ2-3; the D is unclear. Germline V gives CDR1 SQVTM, CDR2 ANQGSEA. The V end lost 1 base, the J end lost 3 bases, and 8 bases lay between the germline ends. This CDR3 has 13 amino acids. In DNA, the CDR3 is TGCAGCGTTGAAGCCCCGATAACAGATACGCAGTATTTT. The encoded protein is CSVEAPITDTQYF.

This chain joins TRBV16 and TRBJ1-1; TRBD1 might be the D (6 bases). In germline, CDR1 is KGHSY, CDR2 FQNENV. The germline V and J ends were trimmed by 1 base and 3 bases, with 18 bases remaining between them. This CDR3 region has 17 residues. CDR3 sequence (DNA): TGTGCCAGCAGCCAATTTGGGGGCCGAGGGAAGGACACTGAAGCTTTCTTT. Protein: CASSQFGGRGKDTEAFF.

CDR3 in amino acids: CASSQDWGGRAKFSYNEQFF. Written as DNA, the CDR3 is TGCGCCAGCAGCCAAGATTGGGGCGGGAGGGCCAAGTTCTCCTACAATGAGCAGTTCTTC. The rearrangement uses TRBV4-1 and TRBJ2-1, with TRBD2 identical over 9 bases. J was trimmed by 0 bases and V by 0 bases; bases with no gene match: 12. This CDR3 spans 20 amino acids. Germline V gene sequence: CDR1 MGHRA, CDR2 YSYEKL.

This clonotype was counted ten times or more. The chain uses TRBV5-1 and TRBJ2-7; D is unclear. The CDR3 has 14 amino acids. CDR1 and CDR2 from the germline V gene are SGHRS and YFSETQ. Trimming pared 0 bases from V and 2 bases from J, leaving 9 bases between. The CDR3 spells CASSLGPSTYEQYF. As DNA, the CDR3 is TGCGCCAGCAGCTTGGGACCGAGCACCTACGAGCAGTACTTC.

This clonotype was recorded a few times. The rearrangement joins TRBV27 to TRBJ2-3; TRBD2 aligns across 14 bases. V shed 6 bases and J 1 base; nucleotides not matched to a gene: 12. The germline V gene encodes CDR1 MNHEY and CDR2 SMNVEV (reference sequence). The CDR3 spans 19 residues. Here the CDR3 DNA reads TGTGCCAGCAGAAGGGGACTAGCGGGAGTAGAAGGCGGCACAGATACGCAGTATTTT. Translating gives CASRRGLAGVEGGTDTQYF.

This clonotype has a handful of counts. The V call is TRBV10-3, the J call TRBJ1-5, with D unresolved. This CDR3 is 14 amino acids long. The germline V gene encodes CDR1 ENHRY and CDR2 SYGVKD. Deletions cut 4 bases from V and 2 bases from J, with 9 bases between. The CDR3 protein is CAISAGPGNQPQHF. CDR3 DNA sequence: TGTGCCATCAGTGCGGGCCCGGGCAATCAGCCCCAGCATTTT.

This clonotype was detected a few times. The chain has TRBV7-6 and TRBJ2-7; 10 nucleotides line up with TRBD2. J lost 6 bases, V lost 2 bases, and 10 bases had no gene match. This CDR3 is built from 16 residues. CDR1 is SGHVS, CDR2 FNYEAQ, per germline. CDR3 sequence reads: CASSLIPLAGESEQYF. The CDR3 region has the DNA TGTGCCAGCAGCTTAATCCCCCTAGCGGGAGAGAGCGAGCAGTACTTC.

This clonotype turned up a few times. This chain connects TRBV20-1 to TRBJ2-3; a weak D match, TRBD2 (5 bases). The germline V gene has CDR1 DFQATT and CDR2 SNEGSKA (reference sequence). The length of the CDR3 is 16 residues. V shed 0 bases and J shed 2 bases, with 15 bases lying between them. CDR3 coding DNA: TGCAGTGCTAGAGACCCCGGCTCTAGCCTCACAGATACGCAGTATTTT. Protein: CSARDPGSSLTDTQYF.

This clonotype has only a few counts. V gene TRBV7-3 combines with J gene TRBJ1-2; maybe TRBD1 (6 bases). V lost 4 bases to trimming and J lost 4 bases, with 16 bases between them. The CDR3 totals 15 residues. The germline CDR1 and CDR2 sequences are SGHTA and FQGTGA. The CDR3 protein is CASSSGGGGSYGYTF. The CDR3 DNA is TGTGCCAGCAGCTCGGGGGGCGGAGGGAGCTATGGCTACACCTTC.

This clonotype was recorded at least ten times. J is TRBJ2-7 and V is TRBV20-1; D ambiguous. The CDR3 consists of 11 residues. Trimming stripped 0 bases from V and 6 bases from J, with 6 bases between. Germline assignment: CDR1 DFQATT and CDR2 SNEGSKA (reference sequence). Here the CDR3 reads CSARDSVEQYF. The DNA of the CDR3 is TGCAGTGCTAGAGATTCGGTCGAGCAGTACTTC.

There are a few counts of this clonotype. The chain carries TRBV28 and TRBJ1-1; 9 positions agree with TRBD1. This CDR3 spans 15 amino acids. Germline trimming cut 7 bases from V and 4 bases from J; bases unmatched to any gene: 10. In germline, CDR1 is MDHEN, CDR2 SYDVKM. CDR3 residues: CASTATGQGTTEAFF. In nucleotides, the CDR3 is TGTGCCAGCACCGCGACAGGACAGGGGACCACTGAAGCTTTCTTT.

The V and J genes are TRBV7-2 and TRBJ2-6; maybe TRBD2 (5 bases). V shed 5 bases and J shed 0 bases, with 11 bases lying between them. Germline V gives CDR1 SGHTA, CDR2 FQGNSA. This CDR3 has 16 residues. DNA for the CDR3: TGTGCCAGCAGCCATGGACTTGTCTCTGGGGCCAACGTCCTGACTTTC. This translates into CASSHGLVSGANVLTF. Drawing the rest from reference TRBV7-2 and TRBJ2-6, the complete variable domain is GAGVSQSPSNKVTEKGKDVELRCDPISGHTALYWYRQSLGQGLEFLIYFQGNSAPDKSGLPSDRFSAERTGGSVSTLTIQRTQQEDSAVYLCASSHGLVSGANVLTFGAGSRLTVL.

The rearrangement joins TRBV27 to TRBJ2-7; 9 nucleotides line up with TRBD1. The V gene's germline CDR1 is MNHEY and CDR2 SMNVEV (reference sequence). V was pared by 9 bases and J by 1 base, with 7 bases of the junction left unmatched. This CDR3 has 14 residues. CDR3: CASLRDRESYEQYF. The DNA of the CDR3 is TGTGCCAGTCTCCGGGACAGGGAATCCTACGAGCAGTACTTC.

This clonotype came up a few times. The rearrangement links TRBV25-1 to TRBJ2-6; 7 nucleotides match TRBD1. The trim removed 3 bases at V and 2 bases at J, leaving 1 base unmatched. The CDR3 is 15 amino acids. Germline values: CDR1 MGHDK, CDR2 SYGVNS. The chain's CDR3 is CASSETGTGANVLTF. CDR3 DNA sequence: TGTGCCAGCAGTGAGACAGGGACTGGGGCCAACGTCCTGACTTTC.

This chain joins TRBV7-2 and TRBJ1-2; the D is unclear. Germline values: CDR1 SGHTA, CDR2 FQGNSA. V shed 2 bases and J shed 5 bases, with 12 bases lying between them. There are 14 residues in the CDR3. The CDR3 region is CASSLSRGAYGYTF. The CDR3, as DNA: TGTGCCAGCAGCTTAAGTAGAGGAGCTTATGGCTACACCTTC. The whole variable domain, filled in from reference TRBV7-2 and TRBJ1-2, reads GAGVSQSPSNKVTEKGKDVELRCDPISGHTALYWYRQSLGQGLEFLIYFQGNSAPDKSGLPSDRFSAERTGGSVSTLTIQRTQQEDSAVYLCASSLSRGAYGYTFGSGTRLTVV.

This clonotype was seen at least ten times. This chain uses TRBV20-1 with TRBJ2-1; D uncertain. Germline-derived CDR1 and CDR2 are DFQATT and SNEGSKA (reference sequence). Trimming removed 0 bases at V and 1 base at J, with 10 bases between. The CDR3 has 15 residues. The CDR3 DNA reads TGCAGTGCTAGAGATCCGGCAGATTCCTACAATGAGCAGTTCTTC. Translated, it gives CSARDPADSYNEQFF.

The table lists this clonotype with many counts. The V call is TRBV12-3 or TRBV12-4, the J call TRBJ2-3; D might be TRBD1 or TRBD2, each matching 5 bases. This CDR3 has 13 residues. Trimming took off 4 bases at V and 7 bases at J, with 12 bases between the two ends. CDR3 region: CASSWDGQNTQYF. In nucleotides, the CDR3 is TGTGCCAGCAGTTGGGACGGGCAAAATACGCAGTATTTT.

The chain combines TRBV19 with TRBJ2-5; D possibly corresponds to TRBD2 (6 bases). Per the germline V gene, CDR1 is LNHDA and CDR2 is SQIVND (reference sequence). The CDR3 is 17 residues long. With 4 bases removed from V and 7 bases from J, the gap between germline ends came to 25 bases. CDR3 nucleotides: TGTGCCAGTAGTAACGTCCCGGGACGGGGAGGTAGGGGGACCCAGTACTTC. It yields the protein CASSNVPGRGGRGTQYF.

V and J are TRBV7-9 and TRBJ2-5, with TRBD2 matching over 8 bases. V shed 1 base, J shed 2 bases, and the junction held 9 bases outside the gene matches. The germline V gene has CDR1 SEHNR and CDR2 FQNEAQ (reference sequence). The CDR3 covers 17 residues. The CDR3 sequence: CASSLGVQRESQETQYF. The CDR3 DNA sequence: TGTGCCAGCAGCTTAGGGGTCCAGCGGGAGAGTCAAGAGACCCAGTACTTC.

This clonotype was seen more than once but under ten times. This chain links TRBV20-1 with TRBJ2-7; D possibly matches TRBD1 or TRBD2 (5 bases each). The CDR3 has 13 amino acids. CDR1 is DFQATT, CDR2 SNEGSKA, per germline (reference sequence). Trimming stripped 0 bases from V and 6 bases from J, with 12 bases between. Here the CDR3 DNA reads TGCAGTGCTAGAGACCCCCCCGGGGCCGAGCAGTACTTC. This encodes CSARDPPGAEQYF.

The chain carries TRBV18 and TRBJ1-2, with D hard to call. The CDR3 totals 15 residues. Looked up from germline, CDR1 is KGHSH and CDR2 is LQKENI. The V and J ends lost 2 bases and 0 bases respectively, with 10 bases between them. CDR3 sequence (DNA): TGTGCCAGCTCACCAGGCCGGGCTGCTAACTATGGCTACACCTTC. Its protein product is CASSPGRAANYGYTF.

Notes on this clonotype: The DNA is left out, because the CDR3 cannot be placed on it with certainty; the CDR3 is given as TCRdb lists it. The chain couples TRBV5-6 to TRBJ2-1; TRBD2, as called in the table, went unchecked against the DNA. The CDR3 is 13 amino acids in total, end residues counted. Per germline, CDR1 SGHDT and CDR2 YYEEEE. The CDR3 loop is CASSWGRGAGGFF.

Ten or more counts support this clonotype. The chain recombines TRBV5-1 with TRBJ2-2, with 9 bases that match TRBD1. V lost 3 bases, J lost 5 bases, and 2 bases stayed unmatched. Germline CDR1 SGHRS, CDR2 YFSETQ. The CDR3 is 14 residues long. This CDR3 reads CASSSGTGTGELFF. As DNA, the CDR3 is TGCGCCAGCAGCTCGGGGACAGGGACCGGGGAGCTGTTTTTT.

This clonotype came up a few times. V and J are TRBV7-9 and TRBJ2-5; 8 bases are shared with TRBD1. The CDR3 consists of 15 residues. In germline, CDR1 is SEHNR, CDR2 FQNEAQ (reference sequence). The ends lost 3 bases at V and 1 base at J; junction bases unmatched: 4. DNA for the CDR3: TGTGCCAGCAGCTTGGGCAGGGGGCCCCAAGAGACCCAGTACTTC. It codes for CASSLGRGPQETQYF.